This entry is about one T cell receptor beta chain. V was clipped by 0 bases and J by 8 bases, with 8 bases between them. CDR3 length: 13 amino acids. The germline V gene encodes CDR1 SGHRS and CDR2 YFSETQ. These data belong to a study of T cell clones after liver transplantation. Overall study context: TCRbeta sequencing after a pre-transplant mixed lymphocyte reaction identified graft-donor-reactive clones, later tracked in post-transplant blood. Apart from a few HCV-positive recipients, transplants were for non-autoimmune, non-viral reasons.

This table comes from immunoSEQ multiplex PCR, and its TCRdb copy is limited to in-frame clones, with some not included. Seen here are roughly 100,000 clones, approximately 79% observed once, and the top ten hold 2.5% to 3.5%. This TCR was recovered from a human patient who received a liver transplant. Some T cells may possibly be graft donor cells. The chain combines TRBV5-1 with TRBJ1-4; D ambiguous. This sample comprised CD4+ T cells from blood, obtained 47 months after liver transplant. CDR3 loop: CASSLARSEKLFF. In DNA form, the CDR3 reads TGCGCCAGCAGCTTGGCCCGGTCGGAAAAACTGTTTTTT.